This T cell receptor beta chain comes out of a study of T cell responses to AZD1222 COVID-19 vaccine. Clones were sequenced by immunoSEQ multiplex PCR, and TCRdb holds only the in-frame ones, with some missing. The repertoire holds around 130,000 clones, with roughly 90% as singletons. The germline V gene has CDR1 SGHDT and CDR2 YYEEEE. V dropped 0 bases and J dropped 5 bases, with 9 bases sitting between them. This CDR3 has 15 residues. This clonotype originated in an adult who received the AZD1222 COVID-19 vaccine. The chain employs TRBV5-6 and TRBJ1-6; D is uncertain. The specimen comprised peripheral blood, sampled 28 days after the second AZD1222 dose. CDR3 in DNA: TGTGCCAGCAGCTTGGATCCCGGGGATAATTCACCCCTCCACTTT. Translating gives CASSLDPGDNSPLHF.